Presented here are 9 T cell receptor beta chains from one specimen sequenced in a study of T cell repertoires in cytomegalovirus infection. TCRdb itself ran the reads through MiXCR, one entry per CDR3 protein. The sample holds more than 75,000 distinct CDR3 sequences, 3% to 4.5% seen once. The sequenced material came from PBMCs. These receptors were obtained from a human donor in good health (CMV status not recorded). Some clones in this sample may be carry-over from other donors' samples.

This clonotype was recorded at least ten times. The chain links TRBV6-1 to TRBJ2-1; D gene uncertain. The V end lost 4 bases, the J end lost 12 bases, and 10 bases lay between the germline ends. This CDR3 has 11 residues. CDR1 is MNHNS, CDR2 SASEGT, per germline. The CDR3 spells CASSAAVGQFF. The CDR3 DNA is TGTGCCAGCAGTGCGGCGGTTGGGCAGTTCTTC.

This clonotype was seen many times. The J gene is TRBJ2-5, the V gene TRBV28; D remains ambiguous. This CDR3 is built from 14 residues. The V gene's germline CDR1 is MDHEN and CDR2 SYDVKM. The ends were cut back, 4 bases at V and 2 bases at J, with 11 bases in the middle. The DNA for the CDR3 is TGTGCCAGCAGTTCCCCCGGAGCACAAGAGACCCAGTACTTC. This translates into CASSSPGAQETQYF.

This clonotype was observed at least ten times. The chain has TRBV7-2 and TRBJ2-5; tentative D call: TRBD2 (7 bases). The length of the CDR3 is 15 residues. V lost 0 bases and J lost 4, with 12 bases in between. Germline lookup yields CDR1 SGHTA and CDR2 FQGNSA. Here the CDR3 reads CASSLAGGQVETQYF. Written as DNA, the CDR3 is TGTGCCAGCAGCTTAGCGGGGGGGCAGGTAGAGACCCAGTACTTC.

This clonotype was counted at least ten times. The chain couples TRBV7-3 to TRBJ1-1; D unresolved. The ends were cut back, 0 bases at V and 1 base at J, with 6 bases in the middle. The CDR3 runs to 14 residues. Germline CDR1 reads SGHTA; CDR2 reads FQGTGA. This CDR3 reads CASSLTPTNTEAFF. CDR3 in DNA: TGTGCCAGCAGCTTAACGCCCACGAACACTGAAGCTTTCTTT.

At least ten counts were recorded for this clonotype. The chain employs TRBV6-6 and TRBJ2-7, with D perhaps matching TRBD1 (5 bases). V was cut by 5 bases and J by 3 bases, with 14 bases left in between. This CDR3 has 14 amino acids. Germline-derived CDR1 and CDR2 are MNHNY and SVGAGI (reference sequence). CDR3 protein: CASSGVDRGYEQYF. The CDR3, as DNA: TGTGCCAGCAGTGGGGTTGACAGAGGCTACGAGCAGTACTTC.

This clonotype was counted ten times or more. The chain combines TRBV28 with TRBJ1-1; D not certain. Germline-derived CDR1 and CDR2 are MDHEN and SYDVKM. Trimming removed 2 bases from V and 6 bases from J, with 16 bases in between. This CDR3 is 15 amino acids long. The CDR3 DNA follows: TGTGCCAGCAGTTTAAGCAAGGAGGGAGCCCCTGAAGCTTTCTTT. It translates to CASSLSKEGAPEAFF.

This clonotype was recorded at least ten times. This rearrangement joins TRBV28 to TRBJ1-1; tentatively, D is TRBD1 (5 bases). The CDR3 has 11 amino acids. Germline CDR1 reads MDHEN; CDR2 reads SYDVKM. Trimming removed 5 bases from V and 10 bases from J, with 11 bases in between. CDR3 residues: CASSHQGSAFF. The CDR3 nucleotides read TGTGCCAGCAGTCATCAGGGATCAGCTTTCTTT.

Ten or more counts support this clonotype. This rearrangement joins TRBV4-2 to TRBJ1-4; D gene uncertain. CDR1 and CDR2 from the germline V gene are LGHNA and YNFKEQ. The CDR3 loop spans 13 amino acids. Trimming left V 6 bases short and J 4 bases short, with 9 bases between. The CDR3 coding sequence is TGTGCCAGCAGGAGGCTTGGTAATGAAAAACTGTTTTTT. This gives the protein CASRRLGNEKLFF.

This clonotype showed up many times. The V gene is TRBV6-2 or TRBV6-3, the J gene TRBJ2-1; TRBD2 is a possible D gene (6 bases). V was cut by 6 bases and J by 1 base, with 10 bases left in between. The CDR3 length is 14 residues. The V gene's germline CDR1 is MNHEY and CDR2 SVGEGT. The CDR3 DNA reads as TGTGCCAGCAGCCCCCGGGGGTCCTACAATGAGCAGTTCTTC. This gives the protein CASSPRGSYNEQFF.